Following are 25 T cell receptor beta chains from one sample sequenced in a study of shared clonotypes between healthy human individuals. The protocol was immunoSEQ multiplex PCR, while the TCRdb copy is restricted to in-frame clones and leaves out a portion. Of over 2 million clones in the sample, just under 95% were seen once. The sequencing sample was made of naive CD4+ T cells from PBMCs. Subset in this sample: CD45RA+ positively selected. The receptors shown here come from a man younger than 35 in good health. Some clones in this sample may be carry-over from other donors' samples.

The chain's CDR3 is CASSRTDTEQYF. In nucleotides, the CDR3 is TGTGCCAGCAGCCGGACAGACACGGAGCAGTACTTC. This chain uses TRBV7-9 with TRBJ2-7; D may be TRBD1 (6 bases). In germline, CDR1 is SEHNR, CDR2 FQNEAQ (reference sequence). This CDR3 comprises 12 residues. Between the trimmed V and J ends, which lost 5 bases and 7 bases, there was a span of 12 bases. Variable domain in full (rest from reference TRBV7-9 and TRBJ2-7): DTGVSQNPRHKITKRGQNVTFRCDPISEHNRLYWYRQTLGQGPEFLTYFQNEAQLEKSRLLSDRFSAERPKGSFSTLEIQRTEQGDSAMYLCASSRTDTEQYFGPGTRLTVT.

Concerning this clone: Other DNA variants within this sample encode the same CDR3. The J gene is TRBJ2-2, the V gene TRBV7-3; D call uncertain. The V end was cut by 2 bases, the J end by 0 bases, with 1 base between. The CDR3 extends over 13 amino acids. Germline loops: CDR1 SGHTA, CDR2 FQGTGA. The CDR3: CASSLSNTGELFF. The CDR3 DNA reads TGTGCCAGCAGCTTATCGAACACCGGGGAGCTGTTTTTT.

The chain recombines TRBV29-1 with TRBJ2-7; TRBD2 matches at 7 bases. This CDR3 has 12 residues. Germline CDR1 reads SQVTM; CDR2 reads ANQGSEA. Trimming cost V 6 bases and J 4 bases; bases outside gene matches: 6. The chain's CDR3 is CSVGRGVYEQYF. The CDR3 DNA is TGCAGCGTCGGACGGGGGGTGTACGAGCAGTACTTC.

This clone showed up just a few times. The rearrangement joins TRBV30 to TRBJ1-1; the D gene is possibly TRBD1 (6 bases). The CDR3 consists of 14 residues. Germline loops: CDR1 GTSNPN, CDR2 SVGIG (reference sequence). The V end was cut by 0 bases, the J end by 1 base, with 9 bases between. This CDR3 reads CAWSVGTQNTEAFF. CDR3 DNA sequence: TGTGCCTGGAGTGTAGGGACACAGAACACTGAAGCTTTCTTT. Based on the CDR3 plus reference TRBV30 and TRBJ1-1, the full variable domain is SQTIHQWPATLVQPVGSPLSLECTVEGTSNPNLYWYRQAAGRGLQLLFYSVGIGQISSEVPQNLSASRPQDRQFILSSKKLLLSDSGFYLCAWSVGTQNTEAFFGQGTRLTVV.

V is TRBV5-1 and J is TRBJ2-3; TRBD1 matches 8 bases. This CDR3 region has 15 residues. After removal of 1 base from V and 4 bases from J, the junction contained 5 bases not matched to a gene. The V gene's germline CDR1 is SGHRS and CDR2 YFSETQ. CDR3 coding DNA: TGCGCCAGCAGCTTGAGACAGGGGCGGGCAGATACGCAGTATTTT. It specifies CASSLRQGRADTQYF.

The chain employs TRBV7-9 and TRBJ1-4; TRBD1 is a possible D gene (6 bases). Trimming stripped 1 base from V and 3 bases from J, with 9 bases between. From germline, CDR1 is SEHNR and CDR2 FQNEAQ (reference sequence). The CDR3 extends over 15 amino acids. This CDR3 reads CASSLEGGPNEKLFF. DNA for the CDR3: TGTGCCAGCAGCTTAGAGGGGGGGCCTAATGAAAAACTGTTTTTT.

As DNA, the CDR3 is TGCGCCAGCAGCTTGGTCGGTAGCGGGGCCAGGGGAGATACGCAGTATTTT. It yields the protein CASSLVGSGARGDTQYF. V usage is TRBV5-1 and J usage is TRBJ2-3; 8 bases line up with TRBD2. The CDR3 runs to 17 residues. V was clipped by 0 bases and J by 5 bases; unmatched bases: 11. Germline CDR1 and CDR2: SGHRS and YFSETQ.

The chain has TRBV7-2 and TRBJ2-5, with D perhaps TRBD1 (7 bases). The germline gives CDR1 SGHTA, CDR2 FQGNSA. The V end lost 1 base, the J end lost 5 bases, and 11 bases lay between the germline ends. The CDR3 covers 14 residues. This CDR3 reads CASSLDPGGETQYF. The DNA for the CDR3 is TGTGCCAGCAGCTTAGACCCAGGGGGGGAGACCCAGTACTTC.

The chain employs TRBV10-3 and TRBJ2-6, with D possibly matching TRBD1 (5 bases). This CDR3 region has 15 residues. V dropped 5 bases and J dropped 0 bases, with 8 bases sitting between them. Germline CDR1 reads ENHRY; CDR2 reads SYGVKD. CDR3 nucleotides: TGTGCCATCAGTCAACAGGTCTCTGGGGCCAACGTCCTGACTTTC. As protein: CAISQQVSGANVLTF.

The J gene is TRBJ2-7, the V gene TRBV28; TRBD1 agrees at 10 bases. CDR1 MDHEN and CDR2 SYDVKM come from the germline V gene. With V trimmed by 6 bases and J by 5 bases, 13 bases remained unmatched. The CDR3 consists of 16 residues. CDR3 bases: TGTGCCAGCAGCGTTATCCCAGGGACAGGGGACCACGAGCAGTACTTC. Protein product: CASSVIPGTGDHEQYF.

The chain couples TRBV9 to TRBJ1-1, with 9 positions matching TRBD1. V shed 4 bases, J shed 7 bases, and the junction held 14 bases outside the gene matches. The CDR3 runs 16 residues. Looked up from germline, CDR1 is SGDLS and CDR2 is YYNGEE. DNA for the CDR3: TGTGCCAGCAGCCCGACGGGACAGGGAAGATTGGGTGAAGCTTTCTTT. Encoded protein: CASSPTGQGRLGEAFF.

About this clone itself: Other DNA sequences in the same sample also yield this CDR3. The chain is built from TRBV28 and TRBJ2-7; no clear D gene. The V and J ends lost 6 bases and 3 bases respectively, with 9 bases between them. The CDR3 totals 12 residues. Germline V CDR1 and CDR2: MDHEN, SYDVKM. As DNA, the CDR3 is TGTGCCAGCAGCCTAGGGAACTACGAGCAGTACTTC. Translated, it gives CASSLGNYEQYF.

The V call is TRBV7-3, the J call TRBJ1-1, with D possibly TRBD1 on 5 matching bases. Trimming left V 5 bases short and J 10 bases short, with 14 bases between. Looked up from germline, CDR1 is SGHTA and CDR2 is FQGTGA. This CDR3 contains 12 residues. The CDR3 sequence: CASSPQGSPAFF. CDR3 DNA sequence: TGTGCCAGCAGCCCCCAGGGTTCCCCAGCTTTCTTT.

V and J are TRBV2 and TRBJ2-7, with 10 bases aligning to TRBD1. The CDR3 is 18 amino acids. Germline CDR1 SNHLY, CDR2 FYNNEI. J lost 5 bases, V lost 6 bases, and 19 bases had no gene match. Written as DNA, the CDR3 is TGTGCCAGCAGCGCGCCGTCGCCGGGGGACAGGGGAGGGCACGAGCAGTACTTC. Its translation is CASSAPSPGDRGGHEQYF.

This chain links TRBV29-1 with TRBJ2-1; D perhaps matches TRBD1 (5 bases). The CDR3 has 12 residues. Germline lookup yields CDR1 SQVTM and CDR2 ANQGSEA. The V and J ends lost 5 bases and 9 bases respectively, with 14 bases between them. The CDR3, as DNA: TGCAGCGTTAGGTCAGGGAAGACTGAGCAGTTCTTC. Its translation: CSVRSGKTEQFF.

The chain has TRBV30 and TRBJ1-2; a possible D gene is TRBD1 (5 bases). CDR3 length: 15 residues. Germline-derived CDR1 and CDR2 are GTSNPN and SVGIG (reference sequence). V was cut by 0 bases and J by 7 bases, with 18 bases left in between. For the CDR3, the DNA is TGTGCCTGGAGTGTATGGTCAGGGTACCAGGGTGGCTACACCTTC. Its protein product is CAWSVWSGYQGGYTF.

J is TRBJ2-7 and V is TRBV6-5; D not certain. The CDR3 extends over 13 amino acids. Trimming pared 2 bases from V and 0 bases from J, leaving 5 bases between. Germline assignment: CDR1 MNHEY and CDR2 SVGAGI. The CDR3 DNA follows: TGTGCCAGCAGTTACGGGTACTCCTACGAGCAGTACTTC. Amino acids: CASSYGYSYEQYF.

In regard to this clone: The same CDR3 is also encoded by other DNA sequences in this sample. The V and J genes are TRBV28 and TRBJ2-5; D perhaps matches TRBD1 (5 bases). Trimming took off 3 bases at V and 1 base at J, with 9 bases between the two ends. The CDR3 has 14 amino acids. Germline values: CDR1 MDHEN, CDR2 SYDVKM. This CDR3 is CASSFLDSQETQYF. The CDR3 nucleotides are TGTGCCAGCAGTTTCCTCGACAGCCAAGAGACCCAGTACTTC.

The J gene is TRBJ2-1, the V gene TRBV5-4, with 9 nucleotides matching TRBD2. Germline loops: CDR1 SGHNT, CDR2 YYREEE (reference sequence). This CDR3 contains 16 residues. The J segment lost 7 bases and the V segment lost 2 bases, leaving 10 bases of the junction unmatched. The CDR3 loop reads CASSLISGGRANEQFF. The CDR3 coding sequence is TGTGCCAGCAGCTTAATATCTGGCGGGAGGGCTAATGAGCAGTTCTTC.

V gene TRBV7-9 combines with J gene TRBJ2-4; a weak D match, TRBD1 (6 bases). Trimming stripped 4 bases from V and 5 bases from J, with 12 bases between. Germline V gene lookup returns CDR1 SEHNR and CDR2 FQNEAQ (reference sequence). This CDR3 contains 14 residues. The CDR3 sequence: CASSSRTAENIQYF. Written as DNA, the CDR3 is TGTGCCAGCAGCTCGAGGACAGCGGAAAACATTCAGTACTTC. Full variable domain (remainder filled in from reference TRBV7-9 and TRBJ2-4): DTGVSQNPRHKITKRGQNVTFRCDPISEHNRLYWYRQTLGQGPEFLTYFQNEAQLEKSRLLSDRFSAERPKGSFSTLEIQRTEQGDSAMYLCASSSRTAENIQYFGAGTRLSVL.

This sequence joins TRBV2 and TRBJ2-1; 8 bases map to TRBD2. This CDR3 comprises 13 residues. Germline V gene lookup returns CDR1 SNHLY and CDR2 FYNNEI. With V trimmed by 7 bases and J by 7 bases, 6 bases remained unmatched. The CDR3 DNA is TGTGCCAGCAAACGACTAGCGCGAAATGAGCAGTTCTTC. It is translated as CASKRLARNEQFF.

Concerning this clone itself: The identical CDR3 is also encoded by other nucleotide sequences in the sample. The chain carries TRBV28 and TRBJ1-2; 7 bases match TRBD1. V dropped 5 bases and J dropped 3; count of bases not matched to a gene: 3. Germline lookup yields CDR1 MDHEN and CDR2 SYDVKM. CDR3 size: 13 residues. CDR3 loop: CASSRRGDYGYTF. The CDR3 coding sequence is TGTGCCAGCAGTCGCAGGGGGGACTATGGCTACACCTTC.

This sequence joins TRBV10-3 and TRBJ2-5; no reliable D call. Per germline, CDR1 ENHRY and CDR2 SYGVKD. This CDR3 has 14 amino acids. V gave up 2 bases and J gave up 4 bases, with 11 bases separating them. The CDR3 sequence is CAISEGQPPETQYF. The CDR3 DNA reads TGTGCCATCAGTGAGGGGCAGCCCCCAGAGACCCAGTACTTC.

The CDR3 spells CAIRRGPGSYEQYF. The CDR3 bases are TGTGCCATCCGCCGGGGACCGGGGTCCTACGAGCAGTACTTC. The gene calls are TRBV28 and TRBJ2-7, with D perhaps TRBD1 or TRBD2 (5 bases each). The germline gives CDR1 MDHEN, CDR2 SYDVKM. V lost 10 bases, J lost 1 base, and 17 bases lay in between. CDR3 length: 14 residues.

The chain recombines TRBV19 with TRBJ1-1; TRBD1 agrees at 8 bases. The CDR3 consists of 15 residues. CDR1 is LNHDA, CDR2 SQIVND, per germline (reference sequence). The trim removed 5 bases at V and 5 bases at J, leaving 10 bases unmatched. The CDR3 here is CASSPGTGGWTEAFF. The CDR3 region has the DNA TGTGCCAGTAGTCCCGGAACAGGGGGTTGGACTGAAGCTTTCTTT.